This T cell receptor (beta chain) was captured in a study of regulatory T cells in long-lasting Graves disease. Background on the study: Over 5 years on antithyroid drugs plus positive TSH receptor antibodies marked Graves' disease as persistent. Study results and caveats: It is possible that accuracy was reduced by the small size of the sample.

Germline CDR1 and CDR2: MNHNS and SASEGT. Trimming shortened V by 3 bases and J by 7 bases, and 9 bases separated the two germline ends. This CDR3 has 12 residues. To make TCR beta libraries, researchers used iRepertoire HTBI primers and Arm-PCR of CDR3 regions. One entry per CDR3 protein results from TCRdb running MiXCR on the multiplex PCR reads. The sample gives hundreds of thousands of distinct CDR3 sequences, 20% to 25% of which show up once; about 7% is in the top ten. As for time point: persistent/refractory GD, antithyroid drugs over 5 years with positive TRAb. There was RNA extracted from PBMCs, and the TCR library was made from it. Ten or more counts support this clonotype. Its cognate antigen is unknown.

The source is a female donor with Graves disease. The chain joins TRBV6-1 to TRBJ1-2; D remains ambiguous. Sequencing used peripheral blood mononuclear cells (PBMCs), obtained when the disease was refractory, from a patient treated with antithyroid drugs. The CDR3 bases are TGTGCCAGCAGTGATACAGAACGTGGCTACACCTTC. It is translated as CASSDTERGYTF.